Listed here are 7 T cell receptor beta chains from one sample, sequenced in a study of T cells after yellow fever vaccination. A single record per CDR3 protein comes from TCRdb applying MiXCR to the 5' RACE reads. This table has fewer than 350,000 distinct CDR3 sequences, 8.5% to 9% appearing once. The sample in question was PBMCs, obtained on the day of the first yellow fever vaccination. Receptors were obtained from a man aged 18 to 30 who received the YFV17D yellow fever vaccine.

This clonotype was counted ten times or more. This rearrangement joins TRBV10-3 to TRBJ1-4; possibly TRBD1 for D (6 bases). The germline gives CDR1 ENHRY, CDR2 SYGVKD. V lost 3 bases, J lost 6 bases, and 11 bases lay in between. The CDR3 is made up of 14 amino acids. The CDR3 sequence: CAISDRGAHEKLFF. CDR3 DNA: TGTGCCATCAGTGATAGGGGGGCCCATGAAAAACTGTTTTTT.

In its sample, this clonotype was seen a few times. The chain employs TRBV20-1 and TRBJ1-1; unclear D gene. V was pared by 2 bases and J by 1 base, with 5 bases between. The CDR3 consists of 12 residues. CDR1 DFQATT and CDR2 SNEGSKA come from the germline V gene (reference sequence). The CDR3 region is CSARMTNTEAFF. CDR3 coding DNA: TGCAGTGCTAGAATGACGAACACTGAAGCTTTCTTT.

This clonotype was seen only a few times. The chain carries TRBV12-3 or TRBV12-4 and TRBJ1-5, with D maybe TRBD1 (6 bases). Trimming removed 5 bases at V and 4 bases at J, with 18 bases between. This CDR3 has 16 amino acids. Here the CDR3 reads CASSPRGGQGNQPQHF. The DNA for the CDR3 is TGTGCCAGCAGTCCCCGGGGGGGGCAGGGGAATCAGCCCCAGCATTTT.

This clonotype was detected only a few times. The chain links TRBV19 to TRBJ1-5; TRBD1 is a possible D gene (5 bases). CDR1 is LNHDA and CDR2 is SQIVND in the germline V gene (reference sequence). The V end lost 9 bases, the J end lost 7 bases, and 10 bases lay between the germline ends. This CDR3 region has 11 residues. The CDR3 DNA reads TGTGCCAGGGTTCAGGGACAGCCCCAGCATTTT. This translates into CARVQGQPQHF.

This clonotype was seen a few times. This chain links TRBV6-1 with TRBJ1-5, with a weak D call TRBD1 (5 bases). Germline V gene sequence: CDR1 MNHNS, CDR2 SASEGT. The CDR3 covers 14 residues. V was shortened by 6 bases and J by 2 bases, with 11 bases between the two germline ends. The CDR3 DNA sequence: TGTGCCAGCAGCCCCGCGGGGCGCAATCAGCCCCAGCATTTT. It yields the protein CASSPAGRNQPQHF.

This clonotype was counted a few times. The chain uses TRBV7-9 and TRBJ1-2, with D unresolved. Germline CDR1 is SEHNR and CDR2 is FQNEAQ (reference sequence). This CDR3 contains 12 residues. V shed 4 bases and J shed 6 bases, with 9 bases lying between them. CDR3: CASSSPTDGYTF. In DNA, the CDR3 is TGTGCCAGCAGCTCCCCGACGGATGGCTACACCTTC.

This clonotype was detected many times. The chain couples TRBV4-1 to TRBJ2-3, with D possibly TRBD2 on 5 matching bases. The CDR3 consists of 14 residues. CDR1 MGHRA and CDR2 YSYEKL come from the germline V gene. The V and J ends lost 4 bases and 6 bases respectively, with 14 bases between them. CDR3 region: CASSLGRRADTQYF. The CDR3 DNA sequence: TGCGCCAGCAGCCTAGGACGGCGGGCTGATACGCAGTATTTT.